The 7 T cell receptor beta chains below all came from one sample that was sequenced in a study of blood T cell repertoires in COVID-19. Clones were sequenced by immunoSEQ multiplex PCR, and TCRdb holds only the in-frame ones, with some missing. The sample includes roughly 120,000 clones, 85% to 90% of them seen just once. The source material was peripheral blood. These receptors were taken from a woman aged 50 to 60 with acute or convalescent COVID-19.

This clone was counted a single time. The CDR3 spells CASSHSDSEQGEKLFF. CDR3 nucleotide sequence: TGTGCCAGCAGCCATTCAGACAGTGAACAGGGTGAAAAACTGTTTTTT. The gene calls are TRBV7-9 and TRBJ1-4; D possibly corresponds to TRBD1 (6 bases). The CDR3 contains 16 residues. V lost 5 bases to trimming and J lost 7 bases, with 20 bases between them. From germline, CDR1 is SEHNR and CDR2 FQNEAQ (reference sequence). Variable domain in full (rest from reference TRBV7-9 and TRBJ1-4): DTGVSQNPRHKITKRGQNVTFRCDPISEHNRLYWYRQTLGQGPEFLTYFQNEAQLEKSRLLSDRFSAERPKGSFSTLEIQRTEQGDSAMYLCASSHSDSEQGEKLFFGSGTQLSVL.

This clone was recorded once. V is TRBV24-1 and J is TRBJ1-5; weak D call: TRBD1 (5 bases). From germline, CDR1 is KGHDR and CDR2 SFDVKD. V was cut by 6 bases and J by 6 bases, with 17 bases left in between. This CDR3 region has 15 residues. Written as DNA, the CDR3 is TGTGCCACCAGTCCGGGACTTGCTTCCGGTCAGCCCCAGCATTTT. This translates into CATSPGLASGQPQHF.

CDR3 DNA sequence: TGTGCCAGTAGTACCATAGGGGGCCGGACTGAAGCTTTCTTT. Translation: CASSTIGGRTEAFF. The chain recombines TRBV19 with TRBJ1-1; 7 nucleotides line up with TRBD1. Germline V CDR1 and CDR2: LNHDA, SQIVND (reference sequence). The junction had 7 bases not matched to a gene; V was cut back by 4 bases and J by 5 bases. CDR3 size: 14 residues.

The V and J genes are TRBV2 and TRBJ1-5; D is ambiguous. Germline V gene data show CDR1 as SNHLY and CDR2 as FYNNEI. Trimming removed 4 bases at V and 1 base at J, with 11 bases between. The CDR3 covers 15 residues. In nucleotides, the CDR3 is TGTGCCAGCAGTGTCAGGTTAACGAGCAATCAGCCCCAGCATTTT. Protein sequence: CASSVRLTSNQPQHF.

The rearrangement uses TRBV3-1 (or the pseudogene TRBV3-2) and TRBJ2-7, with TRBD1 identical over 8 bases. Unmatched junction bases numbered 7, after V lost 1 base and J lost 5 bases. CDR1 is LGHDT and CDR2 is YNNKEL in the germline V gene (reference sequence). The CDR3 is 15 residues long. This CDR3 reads CASSQVLAGGNEQYF. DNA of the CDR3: TGTGCCAGCAGCCAAGTCTTGGCAGGGGGCAACGAGCAGTACTTC.

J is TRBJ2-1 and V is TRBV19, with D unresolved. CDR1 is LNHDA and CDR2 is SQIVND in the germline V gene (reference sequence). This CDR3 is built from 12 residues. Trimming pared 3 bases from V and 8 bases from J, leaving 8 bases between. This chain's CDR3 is CASSIYGDEQFF. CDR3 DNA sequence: TGTGCCAGTAGTATCTATGGAGATGAGCAGTTCTTC.

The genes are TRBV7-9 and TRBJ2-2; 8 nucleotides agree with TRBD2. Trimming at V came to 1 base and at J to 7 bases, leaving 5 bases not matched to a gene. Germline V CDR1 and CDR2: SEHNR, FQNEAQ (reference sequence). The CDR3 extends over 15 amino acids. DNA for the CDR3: TGTGCCAGCAGCTTAGGAGGACTAGCTGGCGGGGAGCTGTTTTTT. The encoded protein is CASSLGGLAGGELFF.